This T cell receptor beta chain is from a study of regulatory T cells in long-lasting Graves disease (dated by TCRdb to 2020 to 2023). For context, the study as a whole: Newly diagnosed Graves' disease patients had taken antithyroid drugs for less than 3 months. Persistent Graves' disease patients were compared with newly diagnosed Graves' disease patients by peripheral blood TCR sequencing and RNA sequencing. The study was conducted in China and was registered as a clinical trial. A total of about 33 samples underwent TCR sequencing, from about 13 patients with persistent Graves' disease and 20 or so patients with newly diagnosed Graves' disease.

General study outcomes and caveats: Persistent disease showed preferential use of TRBV28, TRBJ1-2 and TRBJ2-5, whereas newly diagnosed disease favored TRBV20-1 and TRBJ2-1. Compared with newly diagnosed patients, persistent Graves' disease patients had lower TCR Shannon entropy and fewer highly expanded clones, which suggests clonal expansion. Persistent patients shared more public clonotypes among themselves (around 2,500) than newly diagnosed patients did (roughly 910). The authors noted that the small sample size was a limitation that may lower accuracy. Only peripheral blood was studied, because thyroid tissue, the primary lesion, was inaccessible. Sequencing and analysis were limited to the TCR beta chain.

Library preparation was by multiplex PCR. The sequencer was an Illumina HiSeq 4000. CDR3 regions were amplified by Arm-PCR with iRepertoire HTBI primers to construct TCR beta libraries. Before sequencing, the PCR products went through gel purification. As for how the authors treated the data: Gene usage analysis of CDR3 amino acid clonotypes used the approximately 62 TRBV and around 14 TRBJ segments found across samples. COPE and FqMerger were used to merge the filtered high-quality paired reads into contigs. BLAST was used to align contigs to IMGT TRBV, TRBD and TRBJ reference genes, with CDR3 defined following IMGT. Clonotypes above 0.1% frequency were classified as highly expanded clones. Shannon entropy served as the measure of repertoire diversity, while the Gini coefficient captured V-J evenness. A clonotype found in more than one individual was treated as public. The public reads were reprocessed in TCRdb via fastp at Q25 and MiXCR, keeping in-frame beta chains. Every distinct CDR3 protein forms one entry, paired with its most common genes and DNA. The V and J calls here are based on TCRdb, not the publication. In this sample the table shows 510,000 or so distinct CDR3 sequences, 12% of which occur a single time. Clones ranked in the top ten supply 8.9% of the sample.

V is clipped by 3 bases and J by 6 bases, and the sequence between their germline boundaries is 18 bases long. Measured from the cysteine to the phenylalanine, the CDR3 is 14 residues long. The kept DNA is CDR3 alone, 42 bases in frame from the first base. As encoded in the germline V gene (reference sequence), CDR1 is GTSNPN while CDR2 is SVGIG. In this sample, this clonotype turned up many times. Its cognate antigen has yet to be identified. There are no base qualities to consult, and no much larger clone falls within one base. The sample's time point label, decoded: newly diagnosed GD, antithyroid drugs for less than 3 months. For both TCR sequencing and RNA sequencing, RNA was extracted from PBMCs in TRIzol. The diagnosis of Graves' disease followed American Thyroid Association guidelines. Recruitment of patients was carried out at an endocrinology department in Xi'an, China. Each patient gave about 9.1 milliliters of peripheral blood, collected in an EDTA anticoagulant tube. PBMCs were isolated by Ficoll Paque Plus density gradient separation without further T cell sorting. An Agilent 2100 Bioanalyzer and agarose gel were used to check RNA quality, and a NanoDrop 2000 was used to measure RNA concentration.

These data are also associated with another study on T cells in Graves' hyperthyroidism and ophthalmopathy. That second report states: A patient counted as having stable Graves' hyperthyroidism if no progression to ophthalmopathy occurred over 18 months of follow-up. Hyperthyroidism patients were aged 18 to 65 years and newly diagnosed, with disease duration of less than 2 months. Patients with uncontrolled infections, other autoimmune diseases, pregnancy or lactation were excluded. Diagnoses relied on clinical symptoms, serum thyroxine and TRAb, thyroid ultrasound and orbital computed tomography. A first-round RT-PCR of the TCR CDR3 used the HTBI primer set with the Qiagen OneStep RT-PCR kit. Most expanded thyroid clonotypes (frequency above 0.001) were also found in blood, which suggests that blood repertoires may mirror thyroid immune responses. A model built on a 13 V-J signature distinguished ophthalmopathy from stable hyperthyroidism, reaching 85% to 90% sensitivity and around 82% specificity in cross-validation and 80%/75% in testing. In validation, progression to ophthalmopathy was predicted by the model with 70.59% sensitivity and under 85% specificity, a median of approximately 7.1 months before onset. TCR V-J signatures able to tell the groups apart were searched for in a discovery cohort of 95 to 100 patients, of whom fewer than 45 had Graves' ophthalmopathy and 57 had stable Graves' hyperthyroidism. An independent validation cohort of around 20 hyperthyroidism patients and 17 patients who later progressed to ophthalmopathy tested prospective prediction of ophthalmopathy. The 90 or so discovery patients were randomly split 7:3 into training and test sets. Thyroid tissue and blood T-cell repertoires from about six Graves' hyperthyroidism patients were also compared in the study. Once sampling was done, hyperthyroidism patients were given methimazole at a starting dose of 30 mg daily, whereas ophthalmopathy patients were given high-dose intravenous methylprednisolone. A second multiplex PCR round built the libraries, followed by size selection and purification. Paired-end sequencing of the libraries was performed with 100 bp reads on an Illumina HiSeq2000. SOAPnuke was used to process the raw data, with reads discarded if the reads contained adapters or uncalled bases, had a mean Phred below 15, or lacked an exact constant-primer or identifier match. COPE v1.2.5 was used to merge high-quality paired reads, and clonotypes were defined as unique nucleotide sequences. MiTCR v1.1 was used to align clonotypes to the IMGT TRBV, TRBD and TRBJ reference segments. Analysis was restricted to V-J combinations with a frequency above 0.0001, which covered roughly 99% of repertoires. A TCS score was defined as the ratio between F50 (clonal expansion) and ExV (chaos), using BLOSUM62-based TCRdist between CDR3 peptides within each V-J. Welch's t-statistics and random forest reduced 500 to 650 V-J features to 10 to 15, which were used in a naive Bayes classifier (R e1071). No statistical method was used to set the sample size in advance, and investigators knew the group allocation. The paper reports TCR Vbeta CDR3 sequencing of some 140 peripheral blood samples: 40 to 45 ophthalmopathy, over 70 hyperthyroidism and approximately 17 progressor patients.

The clonotype was recovered from a woman aged 25 to 39 with Graves disease. Donor details come from another sample of the same person, matched by shared clones. The chain uses TRBV30 and TRBJ2-7; TRBD1 is a weak D gene call, 5 bases matching. Sequenced here: peripheral blood mononuclear cells (PBMCs), sampled at new diagnosis, from a patient treated with antithyroid drugs. The CDR3 reads CAWRWGTGRVEQYF. The bases are TGTGCCTGGAGGTGGGGCACAGGTCGGGTCGAGCAGTACTTC.